This TCR beta chain was identified in a study of cytomegalovirus exposure and HLA in healthy donors (dated by TCRdb to about 2017). Study-wide context: In an earlier analysis of roughly 500 of the donors, 276 Gb of sequence data and some 120 million unique TCR beta sequences from roughly 190 million T cells were reported. An early release that covered 640 HLA-typed donors contained approximately 320 gigabases of sequencing data and about 84 million unique TCR sequences. The genetic ancestry cluster associated with self-reported Caucasian donors included 81% of the 398 genotyped donors. The aim of the study was to test whether cataloging public T cell receptors could identify signatures of past pathogen exposure. The study used immunosequencing to profile the T cell repertoires of 600 to 850 subjects and linked those repertoires to cytomegalovirus serostatus. In addition to the first cohort of about 650 subjects, a separate validation cohort of 120 different subjects was used. To predict cytomegalovirus infection status, the study combined high-throughput TCR immunosequencing, statistical association of individual TCRs with disease status, and machine learning. To study patterns of TCR occurrence, a later analysis re-analyzed previously published TCR beta repertoires from more than 550 donors and added high-resolution HLA genotyping. In the later analysis, no new phenotypic data were used to find candidate immune exposures; instead, reliance was placed on TCR beta sequences and their occurrence across donors. To decide whether each TCR beta V gene segment behaved as functional or pseudogenic, an earlier analysis of nearly 600 of the donors relied on high-throughput TCR beta sequencing. Donor age, sex, ethnicity and CMV serostatus were compiled alongside the repertoire data. Genome-wide SNP genotypes for about 65% of the 666 donors were used in a later genetic analysis, which treated that subset as a discovery cohort. Every discovery cohort repertoire had been produced on one sequencing platform. HLA typing included class I and class II loci at four-digit resolution. The number of typed donors differed by locus: about 620-630 for A, B, C, DRB1 and DQB1; roughly 510 for DQA1; roughly 600 for DPA1; and approximately 450 for DPB1. Four or five DR-DQ haplotypes were handled as single units for association and clustering, since linkage in the cohort was strong. Across 398 genotyped donors of the cohort, an average of approximately 220,000 unique TCR beta nucleotide sequences per donor were sequenced, and roughly 20% of those sequences were non-productive. Overall results and qualifications from the work: Several of the top co-occurrence clusters appeared to be linked to parvovirus B19, influenza, CMV and Epstein-Barr virus, according to a later analysis. Approximately 16 rarely observed V segments, including chromosome 9 orphons, were excluded from the earlier analysis of several hundred of the donors because counts were too low. In an earlier analysis of approximately 590 of the donors, most TCR beta V segments appeared in productive rearrangements about 87% or about 30% of the time, broadly matching IMGT annotations. Only TCR beta chains were sequenced in this cohort, and the absence of alpha or paired-chain data limited detectable features. A total of some 180 TCR beta chains were listed by the study as associated with cytomegalovirus. Most TCR sequences were observed very rarely across donors, whereas some public TCRs were present in many individuals. A cluster of highly shared sequence variants was judged likely to represent a technical artifact of the sequencing pipeline. Correlated functional status among segregating V segments might reflect linkage disequilibrium, but an unknown experimental factor could not be ruled out. In a later genetic analysis, fewer N-insertions in productive TCRs were reported among donors in an Asian-associated ancestry cluster than the 666-donor mean. Specific HLA alleles were associated with 15,000 to 20,000 TCR beta sequences at a false discovery rate of 0.05 in a later analysis. Assigning TCR associations to individual alleles was difficult when HLA alleles, especially DR and DQ, strongly co-occurred. It was suggested by the authors that the approach could potentially be generalized to other disease states and immunological phenotypes. An association between a missense DCLRE1C variant and V-gene and J-gene trimming of TCR beta chains was found in a later genetic analysis and replicated in an independent cohort. Three of the identified cytomegalovirus-associated TCR beta chains were confirmed in vitro to be specific for cytomegalovirus antigens. A later analysis found that HLA-associated TCR beta chains were more clonally expanded and had lower generation probabilities than equally common non-associated chains. A further reported finding was that TCR beta sequences accurately predicted the HLA-A and HLA-B alleles for most subjects in the first cohort. According to a later analysis, TCR association rates differed among HLA loci, with DRB1 alleles showing the most associated TCRs and HLA-C alleles showing the fewest. The presence/absence analyses assumed that sequencing depth was roughly uniform across donors, and that assumption may not be true. In both the original and validation cohorts, the classifier was reported to diagnose cytomegalovirus status with high specificity and sensitivity. Because the 87-base-pair reads could not distinguish some IMGT-functional V segments, including TRBV6-2 and TRBV6-3, those segments were excluded. According to a later analysis, most CMV-associated TCR beta chains appeared to be HLA-restricted, and the HLA associations seemed to be driven largely by CMV exposure. CMV serostatus was the only immune exposure information available for the cohort. Because HLA typing was unavailable for some donors at each locus, only the typed subset was used in association tests.

This clone has a handful of counts. Its antigen target is currently unknown. No base quality information exists; no much larger clone differs at one position. Including the terminal cysteine and phenylalanine, the CDR3 comprises 13 residues. Only the CDR3 DNA stays, 39 bases, in frame from base 1. Looking up the germline V gene yields CDR1 SGHDT and CDR2 YYEEEE. Trimming takes 4 bases from V and 3 bases from J, and the germline ends sit 11 bases apart. The library was built by means of the immunoSEQ multiplex PCR assay. A mixture of 60 forward primers for TCR Vbeta segments and 13 reverse primers for TCR Jbeta segments was used in the multiplex PCR. The CDR3 region of rearranged TCR beta genes was amplified from genomic DNA with a multiplex PCR assay. Amplified TCR beta libraries were sequenced as 87-base-pair reads on the Illumina HiSeq System. As for the original processing: In a later analysis, some 80 million unique TCR beta chains were counted across the roughly 610 repertoires, and about 9.9 million of these chains were shared by at least two donors. A nearest-neighbor algorithm error-corrected the raw reads and collapsed the reads into unique sequences, merging closely related sequences to remove PCR and sequencing errors. To assign V, D and J gene segments, CDR3 sequences were aligned to IMGT reference sequences. For a sequence to be retained, a match of at least six nucleotides was required to both a V gene segment and a J gene segment. Rearrangements were classified as productive when the CDR3 lacked stop codons and remained in frame with V and J, and all other rearrangements were classified as non-productive. CDR3 was defined according to IMGT convention as the region running from the second conserved V-encoded cysteine to the conserved J-encoded phenylalanine. The earlier analysis of about 560 of the donors excluded any sequence lacking an unambiguous match to a single V gene segment. In an earlier analysis of almost 600 of the donors, a V segment was called functional when productive rearrangements were above 56.7%, and segregating when the standard deviation between donors exceeded 5%. A statistical classification framework was developed to diagnose cytomegalovirus status using the catalog of TCR beta chain sequences. In a later analysis, TCR nucleotide sequences were compared against IMGT/GENE-DB human TR gene sequences so that V and J genes could be assigned. The TCRdist pipeline was used in a later analysis to assign CDR3 sequences and most-parsimonious VDJ recombination scenarios. In a later analysis, each TCR beta chain was defined by its CDR3 amino acid sequence together with its V-gene family, and reads lacking a unique V-gene family were excluded. In a later analysis, 500 to 650 highly shared, low-generation-probability nucleotide sequences were removed to address suspected cross-contamination and a sequencing artifact. For each public chain, a later analysis derived a clonal expansion index from normalized ranks of inferred template counts within each repertoire. In a later analysis, generation probabilities were computed with a VDJ recombination model fitted to out-of-frame rearrangements, and the resulting probabilities were checked against IGoR. In a later analysis, TCR-TCR, TCR-HLA and TCR-CMV co-occurrence was scored with hypergeometric tests, and a repertoire-size bias correction was applied to TCR pairs. In a later analysis, false discovery rates were estimated by permuting HLA or CMV assignments 20 times. In a later analysis, co-occurring TCRs were grouped with DBSCAN, and TCRdist sequence similarity was added when clustering was performed within HLA-allele-positive subsets. For co-occurrence clustering, repertoires with fewer than 30,000 or more than 120,000 public chains were excluded, along with five repertoires with anomalous nucleotide sharing. Held by TCRdb, this immuneACCESS table contains in-frame sequences only and omits some clones. Under half of the omission traces to an unresolved V gene where checked; the cause of the rest is unknown. D and trimming were read from the DNA, whereas the V and J calls and clone size are those reported in that table. The sample table records approximately 80,000 clones; approximately 72% of these occur just once. Roughly 11% of the sample rests with the top ten.

In total, roughly 670 healthy bone marrow donors made up the cohort. At the time of sampling, all cohort members were nominally healthy, though unrecorded immune exposures were likely present. The donor was CMV seropositive and belonged to the group of about 290 seropositive cohort members. Every donor gave a peripheral blood sample, and the peripheral blood mononuclear cells from that sample were used for TCR beta sequencing. Genomic DNA was extracted from the blood cell samples with the Qiagen DNeasy Blood Extraction Kit. Sample: PBMCs. The chain is assembled from TRBV5-6 and TRBJ2-7; a weak D assignment points to TRBD1 (6 bases agree). This TCR was recovered from a woman aged 35 to 49 in good health and CMV-seropositive. The CDR3 region has the sequence CASSVGQSYEQYF. At the DNA level, the sequence is TGTGCCAGCAGCGTTGGACAGAGCTACGAGCAGTACTTC.